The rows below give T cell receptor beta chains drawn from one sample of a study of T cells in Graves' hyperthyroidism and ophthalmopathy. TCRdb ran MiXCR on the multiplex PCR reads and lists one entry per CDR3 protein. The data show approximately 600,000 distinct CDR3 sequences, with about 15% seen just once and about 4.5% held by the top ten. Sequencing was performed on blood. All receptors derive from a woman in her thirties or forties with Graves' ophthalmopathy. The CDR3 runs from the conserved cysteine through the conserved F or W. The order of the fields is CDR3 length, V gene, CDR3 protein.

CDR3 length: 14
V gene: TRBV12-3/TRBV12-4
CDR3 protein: CASSLQGFRETQYF

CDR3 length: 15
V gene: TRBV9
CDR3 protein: CASSVGLAGNYEQYF

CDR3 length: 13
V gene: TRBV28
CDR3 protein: CASITGDIDEQYF

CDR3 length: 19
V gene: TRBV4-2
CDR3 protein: CASSQDLLSAERYYTEAFF

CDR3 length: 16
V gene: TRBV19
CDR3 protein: CASRNLRTGTTGELFF

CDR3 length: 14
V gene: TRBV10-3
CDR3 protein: CAIRATELTTEAFF

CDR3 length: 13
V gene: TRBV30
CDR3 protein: CAWSVNSGNTIYF

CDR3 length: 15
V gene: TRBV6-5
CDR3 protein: CASSLPDRRPETQYF

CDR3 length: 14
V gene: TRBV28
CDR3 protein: CASSAPGLAYEQYF

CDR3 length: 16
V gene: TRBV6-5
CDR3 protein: CASSYSSAGANYEQYF

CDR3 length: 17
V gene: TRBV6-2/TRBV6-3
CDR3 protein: CASSYSIGVSGANVLTF

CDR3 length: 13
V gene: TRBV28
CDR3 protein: CASSRGITPGYTF

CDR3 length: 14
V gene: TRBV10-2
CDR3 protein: CASSRREANYGYTF

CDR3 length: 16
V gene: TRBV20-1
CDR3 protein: CSARDRGPKRGYEQYF

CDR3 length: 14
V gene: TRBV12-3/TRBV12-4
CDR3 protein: CASRIGGLNQPQHF

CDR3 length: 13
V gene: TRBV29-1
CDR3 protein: CSVLLDRRNTIYF

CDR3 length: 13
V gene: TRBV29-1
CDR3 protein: CSVVTGASYGYTF

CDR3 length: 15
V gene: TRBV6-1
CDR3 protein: CATARAGSGYNEQFF

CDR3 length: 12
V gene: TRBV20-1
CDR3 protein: CSAKPSNQPQHF

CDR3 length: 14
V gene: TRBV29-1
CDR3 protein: CSVATGTGYQPQHF

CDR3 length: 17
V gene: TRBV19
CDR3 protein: CASSSWGRGRPGETQYF

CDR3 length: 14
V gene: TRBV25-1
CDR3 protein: CASSDDSTNYGYTF

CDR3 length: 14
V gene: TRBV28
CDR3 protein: CASRESGSLYEQYF

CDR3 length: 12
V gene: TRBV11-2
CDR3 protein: CASSLDSYERCF

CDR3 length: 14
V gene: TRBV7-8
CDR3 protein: CASSLGVQGYGYTF

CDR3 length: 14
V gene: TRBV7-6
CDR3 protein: CASSLLTGASGYTF

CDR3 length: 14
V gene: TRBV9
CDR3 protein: CASSKGPRANEQYF

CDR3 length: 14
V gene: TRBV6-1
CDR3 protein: CASSRAGTSDEQYF

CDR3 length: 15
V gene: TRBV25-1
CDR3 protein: CASSEYGDRAYEQYF

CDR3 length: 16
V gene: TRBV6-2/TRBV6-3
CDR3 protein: CASSAKTSGSPYEQYF